The clone carrying this T cell receptor (beta chain) occurred once. Symptom resolution, clearance, or two negative PCRs marked the recovered donors of Cohort 3. The data were taken from a study of blood T cell repertoires in COVID-19. Study overall: From T cells, B-cell-depleted T cells, or PBMCs came the material, which was cDNA or gDNA.

The germline gives CDR1 MNHEY, CDR2 SMNVEV (reference sequence). The V and J ends lost 6 bases and 4 bases, in that order; junction bases with no gene match: 11. This CDR3 comprises 15 residues. The method was immunoSEQ multiplex PCR; TCRdb's version includes in-frame clones alone and lacks a portion of them. The sample lists 150,000 to 200,000 clones, around 73% occurring once. This receptor was identified in a woman aged 45-59 years who had recovered from COVID-19. The sequencing input was PBMCs or T cells enriched from blood (not recorded which). J is TRBJ2-7 and V is TRBV27; 8 positions agree with TRBD1. As DNA, the CDR3 is TGTGCCAGCAGAAGGACAGGGCCCGGGGTTTACGAGCAGTACTTC. Its translation: CASRRTGPGVYEQYF.